This T cell receptor (beta chain) was retrieved from a study of cytomegalovirus exposure and HLA in healthy donors. Study-wide findings and caveats: Most TCR sequences showed up rarely, but some public TCRs showed up in many donors. For TCR beta chains, V- and J-gene trimming was later linked to a missense DCLRE1C variant.

The donors gave bone marrow, and they were healthy. Notes on this clone: Its target is not known.

The germline V gene has CDR1 SEHNR and CDR2 FQNEAQ (reference sequence). V was shortened by 1 base and J by 4 bases, with 10 bases between the two germline ends. The CDR3 length is 14 residues. Primers: 60 Vbeta forward and 13 Jbeta reverse. Repertoires were generated with immunoSEQ multiplex PCR, while TCRdb's copy carries only in-frame clones and drops some. The sample consists of 160,000 or so clones, around three quarters of them appearing once. The chain uses TRBV7-9 and TRBJ1-1, with D maybe TRBD1 (6 bases). The clonotype was recovered from a woman aged 40-49 years in good health and CMV-seronegative. Sequenced sample: PBMCs. The CDR3 nucleotides are TGTGCCAGCAGCTTAGAGGGGGTGGGCACTGAAGCTTTCTTT. It yields the protein CASSLEGVGTEAFF.